This TCR beta chain was found in a study of blood T cell repertoires in COVID-19. The germline V gene has CDR1 SGHRS and CDR2 YFSETQ. CDR3 length: 15 amino acids. Trimming stripped 0 bases from V and 5 bases from J, with 14 bases between. Some clones are missing from TCRdb's copy, which holds only in-frame ones; the method was immunoSEQ multiplex PCR. The table records approximately 23,000 clones, 70% to 90% of them present only once. The sample comprised peripheral blood. This rearrangement joins TRBV5-1 to TRBJ1-2, with D perhaps TRBD1 (5 bases). This TCR derives from an elderly woman with active COVID-19. CDR3 amino acids: CASSLAAGLIYGYTF. CDR3 in DNA: TGCGCCAGCAGCTTGGCGGCAGGGCTAATATATGGCTACACCTTC. Full variable domain (remainder filled in from reference TRBV5-1 and TRBJ1-2): KAGVTQTPRYLIKTRGQQVTLSCSPISGHRSVSWYQQTPGQGLQFLFEYFSETQRNKGNFPGRFSGRQFSNSRSEMNVSTLELGDSALYLCASSLAAGLIYGYTFGSGTRLTVV.